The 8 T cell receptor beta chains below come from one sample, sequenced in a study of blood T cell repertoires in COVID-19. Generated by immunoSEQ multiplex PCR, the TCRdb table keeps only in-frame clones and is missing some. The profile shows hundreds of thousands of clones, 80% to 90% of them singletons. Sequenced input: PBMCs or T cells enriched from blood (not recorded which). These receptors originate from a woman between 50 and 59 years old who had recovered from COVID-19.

The CDR3 nucleotides are TGCGCCAGCAGCTTGGTCGAGACACGGTCCTACGAGCAGTACTTC. It codes for CASSLVETRSYEQYF. The gene calls are TRBV5-1 and TRBJ2-7; D is uncertain. Germline V gene sequence: CDR1 SGHRS, CDR2 YFSETQ. This CDR3 contains 15 residues. The V end lost 0 bases, the J end lost 1 base, and 11 bases lay between the germline ends.

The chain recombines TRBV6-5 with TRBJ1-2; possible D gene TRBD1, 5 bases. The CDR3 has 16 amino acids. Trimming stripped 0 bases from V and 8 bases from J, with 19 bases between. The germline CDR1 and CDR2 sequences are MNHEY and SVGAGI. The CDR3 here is CASSYSSQGGTRGYTF. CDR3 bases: TGTGCCAGCAGTTACTCGAGTCAAGGAGGGACTAGGGGCTACACCTTC.

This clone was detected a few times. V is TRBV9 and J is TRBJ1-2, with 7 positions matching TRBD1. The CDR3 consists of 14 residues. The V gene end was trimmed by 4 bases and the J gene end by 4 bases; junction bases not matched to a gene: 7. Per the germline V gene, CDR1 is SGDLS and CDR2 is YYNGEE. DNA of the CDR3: TGTGCCAGCAGCCCTATTAGACAGGGCTATGGCTACACCTTC. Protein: CASSPIRQGYGYTF.

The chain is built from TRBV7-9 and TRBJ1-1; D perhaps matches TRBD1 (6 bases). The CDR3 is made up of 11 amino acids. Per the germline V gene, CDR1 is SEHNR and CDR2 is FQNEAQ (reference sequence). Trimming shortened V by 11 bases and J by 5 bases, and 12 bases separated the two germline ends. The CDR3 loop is CAGTRGTEAFF. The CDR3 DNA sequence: TGTGCCGGCACTAGGGGGACTGAAGCTTTCTTT.

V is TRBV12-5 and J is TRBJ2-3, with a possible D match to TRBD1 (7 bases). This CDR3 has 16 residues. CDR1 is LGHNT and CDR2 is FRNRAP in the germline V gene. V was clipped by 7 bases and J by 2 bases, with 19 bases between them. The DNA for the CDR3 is TGTGCTAGTGTCGGAGGGGGCTTCTTTACCACAGATACGCAGTATTTT. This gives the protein CASVGGGFFTTDTQYF.

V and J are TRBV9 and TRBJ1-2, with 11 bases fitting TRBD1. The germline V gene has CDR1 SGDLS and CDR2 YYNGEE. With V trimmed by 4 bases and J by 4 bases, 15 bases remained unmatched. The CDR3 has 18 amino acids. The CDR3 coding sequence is TGTGCCAGCAGCCCAGGACAGGGGGCGACCGGTTTTCCCTATGGCTACACCTTC. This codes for CASSPGQGATGFPYGYTF.

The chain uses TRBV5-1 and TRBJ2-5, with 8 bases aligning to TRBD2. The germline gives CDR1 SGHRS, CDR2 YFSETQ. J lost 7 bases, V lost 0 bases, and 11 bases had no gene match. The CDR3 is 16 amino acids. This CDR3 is CASSLVPLAGTGTQYF. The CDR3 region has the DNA TGCGCCAGCAGCTTGGTGCCGCTAGCGGGTACAGGGACCCAGTACTTC. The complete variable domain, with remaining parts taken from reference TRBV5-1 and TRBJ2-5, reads KAGVTQTPRYLIKTRGQQVTLSCSPISGHRSVSWYQQTPGQGLQFLFEYFSETQRNKGNFPGRFSGRQFSNSRSEMNVSTLELGDSALYLCASSLVPLAGTGTQYFGPGTRLLVL.

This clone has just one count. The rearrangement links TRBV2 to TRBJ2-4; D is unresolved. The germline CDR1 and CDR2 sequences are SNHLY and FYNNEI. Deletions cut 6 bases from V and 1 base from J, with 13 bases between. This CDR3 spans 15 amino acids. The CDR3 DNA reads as TGTGCCAGCAGGCCTAGGCTCTGGGCCAAAAACATTCAGTACTTC. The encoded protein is CASRPRLWAKNIQYF.